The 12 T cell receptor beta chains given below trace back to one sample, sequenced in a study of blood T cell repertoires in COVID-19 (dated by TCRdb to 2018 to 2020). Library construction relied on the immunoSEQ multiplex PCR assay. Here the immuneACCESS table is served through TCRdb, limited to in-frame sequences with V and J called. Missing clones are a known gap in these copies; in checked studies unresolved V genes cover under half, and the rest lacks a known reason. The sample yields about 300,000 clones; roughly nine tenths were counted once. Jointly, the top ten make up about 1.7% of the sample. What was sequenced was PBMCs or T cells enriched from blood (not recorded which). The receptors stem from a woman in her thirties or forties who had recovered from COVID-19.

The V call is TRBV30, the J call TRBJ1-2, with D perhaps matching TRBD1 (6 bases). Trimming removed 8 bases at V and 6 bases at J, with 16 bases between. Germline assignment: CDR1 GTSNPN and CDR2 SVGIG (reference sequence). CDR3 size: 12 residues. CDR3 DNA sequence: TGTGCCAGTTACAGGGACGGGGATGGCTACACCTTC. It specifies CASYRDGDGYTF.

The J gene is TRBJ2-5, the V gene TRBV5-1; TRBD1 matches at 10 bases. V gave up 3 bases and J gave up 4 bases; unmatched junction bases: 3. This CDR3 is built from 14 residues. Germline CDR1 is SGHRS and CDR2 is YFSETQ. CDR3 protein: CASSSGDRGETQYF. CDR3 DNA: TGCGCCAGCAGCTCCGGGGACAGGGGAGAGACCCAGTACTTC.

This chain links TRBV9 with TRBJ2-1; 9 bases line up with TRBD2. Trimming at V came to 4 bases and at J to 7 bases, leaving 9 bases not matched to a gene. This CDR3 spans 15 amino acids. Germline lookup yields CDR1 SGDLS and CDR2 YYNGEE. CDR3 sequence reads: CASSSISGRTNEQFF. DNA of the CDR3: TGTGCCAGCAGCTCAATCAGCGGGAGGACAAATGAGCAGTTCTTC.

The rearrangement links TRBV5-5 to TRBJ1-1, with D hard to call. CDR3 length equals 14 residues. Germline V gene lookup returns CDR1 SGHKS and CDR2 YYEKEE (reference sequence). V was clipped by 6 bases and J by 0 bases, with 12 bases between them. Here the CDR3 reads CASIPDGLNTEAFF. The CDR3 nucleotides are TGTGCCAGCATCCCGGATGGGCTGAACACTGAAGCTTTCTTT. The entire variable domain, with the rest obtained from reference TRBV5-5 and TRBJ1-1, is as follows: DAGVTQSPTHLIKTRGQQVTLRCSPISGHKSVSWYQQVLGQGPQFIFQYYEKEERGRGNFPDRFSARQFPNYSSELNVNALLLGDSALYLCASIPDGLNTEAFFGQGTRLTVV.

The CDR3, as DNA: TGTGCCAGCTCCCCGAGGGGGCTTGATAATTCACCCCTCCACTTT. Its protein product is CASSPRGLDNSPLHF. V usage is TRBV18 and J usage is TRBJ1-6, with 7 bases identical to TRBD1. This CDR3 is 15 amino acids long. Germline CDR1 is KGHSH and CDR2 is LQKENI. Germline trimming cut 6 bases from V and 5 bases from J; bases unmatched to any gene: 7.

Here the CDR3 DNA reads TGTGCCTGGACCCCGACAGGGGGAATAGCAGAGACCCAGTACTTC. The encoded protein is CAWTPTGGIAETQYF. The chain joins TRBV30 to TRBJ2-5, with 9 bases matching TRBD1. CDR3 length: 15 residues. With V trimmed by 4 bases and J by 4 bases, 10 bases remained unmatched. Germline CDR1 and CDR2: GTSNPN and SVGIG (reference sequence).

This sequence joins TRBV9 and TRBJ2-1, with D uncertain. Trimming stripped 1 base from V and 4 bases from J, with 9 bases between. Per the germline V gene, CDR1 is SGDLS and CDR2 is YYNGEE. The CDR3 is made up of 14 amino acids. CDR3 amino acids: CASSVTSGYNEQFF. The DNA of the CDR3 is TGTGCCAGCAGCGTAACCTCCGGGTACAATGAGCAGTTCTTC.

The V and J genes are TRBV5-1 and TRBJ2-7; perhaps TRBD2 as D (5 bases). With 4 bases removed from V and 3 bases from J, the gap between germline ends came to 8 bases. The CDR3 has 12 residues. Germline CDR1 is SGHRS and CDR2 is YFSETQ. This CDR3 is CASSLGDYEQYF. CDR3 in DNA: TGCGCCAGCAGCCTGGGAGACTACGAGCAGTACTTC.

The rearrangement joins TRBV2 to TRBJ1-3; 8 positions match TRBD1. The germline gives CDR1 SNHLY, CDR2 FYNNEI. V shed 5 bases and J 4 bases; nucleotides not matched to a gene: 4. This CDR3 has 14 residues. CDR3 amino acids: CASSPTGVGNTIYF. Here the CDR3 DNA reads TGTGCCAGCAGTCCGACAGGGGTAGGAAACACCATATATTTT. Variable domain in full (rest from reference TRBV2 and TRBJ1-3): EPEVTQTPSHQVTQMGQEVILRCVPISNHLYFYWYRQILGQKVEFLVSFYNNEISEKSEIFDDQFSVERPDGSNFTLKIRSTKLEDSAMYFCASSPTGVGNTIYFGEGSWLTVV.

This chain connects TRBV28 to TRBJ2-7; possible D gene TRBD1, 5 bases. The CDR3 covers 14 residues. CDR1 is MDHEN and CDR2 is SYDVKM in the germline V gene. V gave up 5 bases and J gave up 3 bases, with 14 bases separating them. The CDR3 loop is CASSPGQNSYEQYF. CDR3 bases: TGTGCCAGCAGTCCCGGACAAAATAGCTACGAGCAGTACTTC.

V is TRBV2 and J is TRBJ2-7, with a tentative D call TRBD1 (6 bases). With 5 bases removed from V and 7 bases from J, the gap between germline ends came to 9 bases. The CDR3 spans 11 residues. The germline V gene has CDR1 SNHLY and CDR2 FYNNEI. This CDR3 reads CASSTGFEQYF. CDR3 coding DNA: TGTGCCAGCAGTACAGGGTTTGAGCAGTACTTC.

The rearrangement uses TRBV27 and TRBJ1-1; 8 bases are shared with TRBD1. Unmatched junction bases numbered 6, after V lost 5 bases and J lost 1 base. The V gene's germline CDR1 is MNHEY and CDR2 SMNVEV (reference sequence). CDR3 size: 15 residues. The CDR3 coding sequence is TGTGCCAGCAGTACCTACAGGGGGAAGAACACTGAAGCTTTCTTT. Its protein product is CASSTYRGKNTEAFF.